Following are 31 T cell receptor beta chains from one sample sequenced in a study of T cell responses to AZD1222 COVID-19 vaccine. The protocol was immunoSEQ multiplex PCR, while the TCRdb copy is restricted to in-frame clones and leaves out a portion. The sample holds just over 70,000 clones; around 84% are singletons and the top ten take around 20%. This material consisted of peripheral blood, taken on day 0 of AZD1222 vaccination. The source is an adult in good health.

The genes are TRBV5-1 and TRBJ2-1, with D possibly being TRBD1 or TRBD2 (5 bases each). Trimming cost V 1 base and J 5 bases, with 16 bases left between them. This CDR3 comprises 16 residues. Germline assignment: CDR1 SGHRS and CDR2 YFSETQ. CDR3 loop: CASSLFVGRANNEQFF. As DNA, the CDR3 is TGCGCCAGCAGCTTGTTCGTGGGGCGGGCGAACAATGAGCAGTTCTTC.

This clone appeared a single time. V is TRBV6-5 and J is TRBJ2-7; 8 nucleotides match TRBD2. This CDR3 comprises 15 residues. The V gene's germline CDR1 is MNHEY and CDR2 SVGAGI. The V and J ends lost 7 bases and 4 bases, in that order; junction bases with no gene match: 12. The CDR3 loop reads CASIQGAAGAYEQYF. The CDR3 nucleotides read TGTGCCAGCATCCAAGGGGCAGCGGGGGCATACGAGCAGTACTTC.

CDR3 coding DNA: TGTGCCAGCAGTCCCTACACGACGCGGCGGGTTTACAATGAGCAGTTCTTC. This gives the protein CASSPYTTRRVYNEQFF. The J gene is TRBJ2-1, the V gene TRBV27; possible D gene TRBD2, 5 bases. V was shortened by 5 bases and J by 4 bases, with 21 bases between the two germline ends. Germline V gives CDR1 MNHEY, CDR2 SMNVEV (reference sequence). The CDR3 has 17 amino acids.

In its sample, this clone was seen once. The chain employs TRBV11-3 and TRBJ2-1; perhaps D is TRBD1 or TRBD2 (6 bases each). The CDR3 contains 16 residues. Per germline, CDR1 SGHNT and CDR2 YENEEA. The V end lost 2 bases, the J end lost 4 bases, and 15 bases lay between the germline ends. CDR3 bases: TGTGCCAGCAGCTTAAGGGGGACTGACTTATACAATGAGCAGTTCTTC. Its protein is CASSLRGTDLYNEQFF.

This chain connects TRBV15 to TRBJ2-5; D not certain. Germline values: CDR1 LNHNV, CDR2 YYDKDF (reference sequence). With 1 base removed from V and 2 bases from J, the gap between germline ends came to 14 bases. The CDR3 sequence is 16 residues long. The CDR3 DNA reads TGTGCCACCAGCAGAGTTTTATCGATGGGGCAAGAGACCCAGTACTTC. It translates to CATSRVLSMGQETQYF.

The chain couples TRBV11-2 to TRBJ1-2; 8 nucleotides match TRBD1. The CDR3 loop spans 16 amino acids. The V segment lost 5 bases and the J segment 7 bases; nucleotides outside the gene matches: 15. Germline V CDR1 and CDR2: SGHAT, FQNNGV. In DNA, the CDR3 is TGTGCCAGCAGCCCTACCACGGACAGGGATTCTCGTGGCTACACCTTC. Amino acids: CASSPTTDRDSRGYTF.

This clone showed up just a few times. The V gene is TRBV7-9, the J gene TRBJ2-7; D is undetermined. With 5 bases removed from V and 5 bases from J, the gap between germline ends came to 7 bases. Germline CDR1 is SEHNR and CDR2 is FQNEAQ (reference sequence). This CDR3 has 11 residues. The CDR3: CASSQANEQYF. CDR3 DNA sequence: TGTGCCAGCAGCCAGGCAAACGAGCAGTACTTC.

The V and J genes are TRBV7-6 and TRBJ1-1; tentative D call: TRBD1 (6 bases). The CDR3 runs 15 residues. Trimming left V 4 bases short and J 6 bases short, with 18 bases between. The germline gives CDR1 SGHVS, CDR2 FNYEAQ. CDR3 amino acids: CASSSIQGLGSEAFF. As DNA, the CDR3 is TGTGCCAGCAGCTCCATACAGGGTCTGGGGTCTGAAGCTTTCTTT.

The CDR3 loop reads CASGPSGVNYGYTF. The CDR3 nucleotides are TGCGCCAGCGGACCCTCAGGAGTTAACTATGGCTACACCTTC. This chain joins TRBV5-1 and TRBJ1-2; D gene unclear. Trimming removed 7 bases at V and 1 base at J, with 14 bases between. The CDR3 spans 14 residues. The germline V gene encodes CDR1 SGHRS and CDR2 YFSETQ.

The V and J genes are TRBV27 and TRBJ2-5; TRBD2 might be the D (6 bases). Germline CDR1 reads MNHEY; CDR2 reads SMNVEV (reference sequence). The CDR3 runs 12 residues. The V and J ends lost 6 bases and 4 bases respectively, with 9 bases between them. CDR3 protein: CASRTRGETQYF. The CDR3 DNA is TGTGCCAGCAGGACTAGAGGAGAGACCCAGTACTTC.

The CDR3 nucleotides read TGTGCCAGCATTCCGGGACAGGGGGTGCGACAGCCCCAGCATTTT. Its protein product is CASIPGQGVRQPQHF. J is TRBJ1-5 and V is TRBV27, with 11 bases fitting TRBD1. The CDR3 length is 15 residues. With V trimmed by 7 bases and J by 7 bases, 9 bases remained unmatched. Germline-derived CDR1 and CDR2 are MNHEY and SMNVEV (reference sequence).

The rearrangement links TRBV29-1 to TRBJ1-1; tentatively, D is TRBD1 (5 bases). CDR3 size: 15 residues. Per germline, CDR1 SQVTM and CDR2 ANQGSEA. V was trimmed by 7 bases and J by 1 base, leaving 19 bases between them. The CDR3 DNA follows: TGCAGCGGTGGGGGAGGGGTGGATAGGAACACTGAAGCTTTCTTT. It specifies CSGGGGVDRNTEAFF.

This clone occurred once. V usage is TRBV12-1 and J usage is TRBJ2-7; the table's TRBD1 call for D was not verified on the DNA. TRBV12-1 corresponds to a pseudogene. The CDR3 has 15 amino acids. The CDR3: CASSFAGAPLYEQYF. The CDR3 DNA reads as TGTGCCAGCAGCTTTGCGGGGGCCCCCCTATACGAGCAGTACTTC.

The chain employs TRBV1 and TRBJ1-3; TRBD1, as called in the table, went unchecked against the DNA. TRBV1 is reported as a pseudogene. This CDR3 contains 18 residues. CDR3 amino acids: CTSSHSTWQGKGGNTIYF. The CDR3, as DNA: TGCACCAGCAGCCATTCGACCTGGCAGGGGAAAGGTGGAAACACCATATATTTT.

The chain recombines TRBV12-2 with TRBJ2-1; the table assigns TRBD2, which was not confirmed against the DNA. TRBV12-2 is designated a pseudogene. The CDR3 is 17 residues long. The CDR3 DNA reads as TGTGCAAGTCGCTTAGATCCTCCGGGACTAGCGGACAATGAGCAGTTCTTC. Protein product: CASRLDPPGLADNEQFF.

The V gene is TRBV30, the J gene TRBJ2-1; unclear D gene. V was pared by 7 bases and J by 4 bases, with 17 bases between. Germline V gives CDR1 GTSNPN, CDR2 SVGIG (reference sequence). The CDR3 has 14 amino acids. Here the CDR3 DNA reads TGTGCCTCCACCGATCCTCCAACATACAATGAGCAGTTCTTC. Translating gives CASTDPPTYNEQFF.

This clone was observed a single time. The V and J genes are TRBV4-1 and TRBJ2-7, with D unresolved. Deletions cut 4 bases from V and 7 bases from J, with 17 bases between. The germline V gene has CDR1 MGHRA and CDR2 YSYEKL. This CDR3 contains 14 residues. The CDR3 bases are TGCGCCAGCAGCCCTCGAAACTCCGTCGGGGAGCAGTACTTC. It translates to CASSPRNSVGEQYF.

The chain carries TRBV25-1 and TRBJ2-7; unclear D gene. The CDR3 contains 12 residues. Germline values: CDR1 MGHDK, CDR2 SYGVNS. Trimming took 1 base from V and 6 from J, leaving 7 bases between them. CDR3 in DNA: TGTGCCAGCAGTGAATTGGCATCCGAGCAGTACTTC. It specifies CASSELASEQYF.

This CDR3 is CASSEVGGSWNTEAFF. As DNA, the CDR3 is TGTGCCAGCAGTGAAGTCGGAGGGAGTTGGAACACTGAAGCTTTCTTT. V is TRBV6-1 and J is TRBJ1-1; D remains unclear. The germline V and J ends were trimmed by 1 base and 1 base, with 13 bases remaining between them. Germline V CDR1 and CDR2: MNHNS, SASEGT. CDR3 length: 16 residues.

The chain joins TRBV5-1 to TRBJ2-1; D remains unclear. Trimming pared 1 base from V and 2 bases from J, leaving 10 bases between. This CDR3 has 15 residues. Germline CDR1 is SGHRS and CDR2 is YFSETQ. The CDR3 sequence: CASSLRAIPYNEQFF. CDR3 DNA sequence: TGCGCCAGCAGCTTGCGAGCGATTCCCTACAATGAGCAGTTCTTC.

This sequence joins TRBV4-1 and TRBJ2-1, with D unresolved. Trimming removed 1 base at V and 8 bases at J, with 9 bases between. There are 13 residues in the CDR3. Germline CDR1 MGHRA, CDR2 YSYEKL. The CDR3 bases are TGCGCCAGCAGCCAAGTGACCTTCGATGAGCAGTTCTTC. Translating it yields CASSQVTFDEQFF.

The chain employs TRBV12-3 or TRBV12-4 and TRBJ2-5; TRBD1 agrees at 9 bases. V lost 6 bases and J lost 2; bases outside the gene matches: 1. The CDR3 runs 13 residues. CDR3 in amino acids: CASRGTGQETQYF. CDR3 DNA: TGTGCCAGCAGAGGGACAGGGCAAGAGACCCAGTACTTC.

This clone appeared a few times. The chain employs TRBV6-6 and TRBJ2-3; D ambiguous. The CDR3 extends over 13 amino acids. Germline V gene sequence: CDR1 MNHNY, CDR2 SVGAGI (reference sequence). Trimming pared 2 bases from V and 3 bases from J, leaving 6 bases between. This CDR3 reads CASSYRETDTQYF. The CDR3 DNA reads TGTGCCAGCAGTTACAGGGAAACAGATACGCAGTATTTT.

The rearrangement joins TRBV6-6 to TRBJ2-3, with D unclear. Germline V gene data show CDR1 as MNHNY and CDR2 as SVGAGI (reference sequence). The CDR3 is 12 amino acids. V dropped 6 bases and J dropped 9 bases, with 13 bases sitting between them. The CDR3 bases are TGTGCCAGCAGCCCAACGCTTTCAACGCAGTATTTT. It codes for CASSPTLSTQYF.

V usage is TRBV6-4 and J usage is TRBJ2-2, with 12 bases that match TRBD2. Germline trimming cut 3 bases from V and 4 bases from J; bases unmatched to any gene: 0. Per the germline V gene, CDR1 is MRHNA and CDR2 is SNTAGT. The CDR3 totals 15 residues. The CDR3 DNA reads as TGTGCCAGCAGTGAGACTAGCGGGAGCACCGGGGAGCTGTTTTTT. It is translated as CASSETSGSTGELFF.

The chain joins TRBV6-1 to TRBJ1-1; D unresolved. Germline lookup yields CDR1 MNHNS and CDR2 SASEGT. V lost 7 bases and J 4 bases, leaving 16 bases between the germline ends. The CDR3 spans 14 residues. This CDR3 reads CASIKEGVGTEAFF. CDR3 sequence (DNA): TGTGCCAGCATCAAGGAGGGTGTCGGCACTGAAGCTTTCTTT.

This rearrangement joins TRBV6-6 to TRBJ2-7; D assignment may be TRBD1 or TRBD2 (5 bases each). The germline V gene encodes CDR1 MNHNY and CDR2 SVGAGI (reference sequence). This CDR3 is built from 15 residues. V lost 6 bases to trimming and J lost 4 bases, with 19 bases between them. Written as DNA, the CDR3 is TGTGCCAGCAGCAACGGGGTCCAGGGATTTTACGAGCAGTACTTC. It is translated as CASSNGVQGFYEQYF.

This clone was detected a few times. The chain employs TRBV5-1 and TRBJ1-2; D is undetermined. Per the germline V gene, CDR1 is SGHRS and CDR2 is YFSETQ. Trimming took off 7 bases at V and 4 bases at J, with 17 bases between the two ends. The length of the CDR3 is 14 residues. As DNA, the CDR3 is TGCGCCAGCTCCGCTCTCGGACGGGGCTATGGCTACACCTTC. Protein sequence: CASSALGRGYGYTF.

The CDR3 DNA reads as TGTGCCAGCAGCTTCCAAGCGGGGGGGGAGCAGTTCTTC. Amino acid sequence: CASSFQAGGEQFF. J is TRBJ2-1 and V is TRBV5-6; TRBD2 matches 10 bases. This CDR3 contains 13 residues. The junction had 3 bases not matched to a gene; V was cut back by 2 bases and J by 10 bases. Germline V CDR1 and CDR2: SGHDT, YYEEEE.

The chain is built from TRBV4-1 and TRBJ2-2; 14 positions match TRBD2. The CDR3 is made up of 17 amino acids. After removal of 1 base from V and 5 bases from J, the junction contained 3 bases not matched to a gene. Germline CDR1 MGHRA, CDR2 YSYEKL. The CDR3 region has the DNA TGCGCCAGCAGCCAAGCTCGACTAGCGGGAGGGACCGGGGAGCTGTTTTTT. Translated, it gives CASSQARLAGGTGELFF.

This chain connects TRBV7-9 to TRBJ1-2; 9 nucleotides match TRBD1. This CDR3 region has 14 residues. Unmatched junction bases numbered 6, after V lost 3 bases and J lost 7 bases. Germline V gene lookup returns CDR1 SEHNR and CDR2 FQNEAQ (reference sequence). As DNA, the CDR3 is TGTGCCAGCAGCTTGGGGACAGGGAGCGGTGGCTACACCTTC. This gives the protein CASSLGTGSGGYTF.